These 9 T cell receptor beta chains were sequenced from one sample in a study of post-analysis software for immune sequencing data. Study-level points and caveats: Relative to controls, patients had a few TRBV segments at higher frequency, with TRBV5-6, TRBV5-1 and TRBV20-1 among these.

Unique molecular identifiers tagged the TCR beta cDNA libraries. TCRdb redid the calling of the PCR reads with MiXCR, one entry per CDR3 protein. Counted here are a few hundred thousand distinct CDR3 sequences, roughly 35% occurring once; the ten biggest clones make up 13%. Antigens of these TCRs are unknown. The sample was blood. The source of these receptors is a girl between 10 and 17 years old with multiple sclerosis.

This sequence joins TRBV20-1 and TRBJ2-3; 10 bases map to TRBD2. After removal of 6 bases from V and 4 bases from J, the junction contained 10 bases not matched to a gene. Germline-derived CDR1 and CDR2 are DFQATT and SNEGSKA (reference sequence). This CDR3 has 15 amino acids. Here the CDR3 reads CSAPPSGGFADTQYF. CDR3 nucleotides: TGCAGTGCCCCTCCTAGCGGGGGTTTTGCAGATACGCAGTATTTT.

Here the CDR3 reads CSARGSPGTGKREQYF. The CDR3 DNA is TGCAGTGCTAGAGGGAGCCCCGGGACAGGGAAACGAGAGCAGTACTTC. The V call is TRBV20-1, the J call TRBJ2-7; 9 bases align to TRBD1. The CDR3 is 16 amino acids. V lost 1 base to trimming and J lost 7 bases; unmatched junction nucleotides: 14. CDR1 and CDR2 from the germline V gene are DFQATT and SNEGSKA (reference sequence).

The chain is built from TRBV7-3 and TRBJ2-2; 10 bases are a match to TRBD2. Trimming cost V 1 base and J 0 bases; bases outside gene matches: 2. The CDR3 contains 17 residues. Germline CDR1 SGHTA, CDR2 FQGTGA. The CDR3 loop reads CASSLNSGGTNTGELFF. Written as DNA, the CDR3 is TGTGCCAGCAGCTTAAATAGCGGGGGGACGAACACCGGGGAGCTGTTTTTT.

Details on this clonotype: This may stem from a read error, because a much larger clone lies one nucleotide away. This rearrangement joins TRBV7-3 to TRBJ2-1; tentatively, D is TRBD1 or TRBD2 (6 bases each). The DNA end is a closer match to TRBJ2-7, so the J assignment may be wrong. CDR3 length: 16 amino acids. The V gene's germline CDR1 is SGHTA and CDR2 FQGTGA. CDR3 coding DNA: TGTGCCAGCAGCTTAAACGGGGGCTCCTCCTACAATGAGCAGTACTTC. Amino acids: CASSLNGGSSYNEQYF.

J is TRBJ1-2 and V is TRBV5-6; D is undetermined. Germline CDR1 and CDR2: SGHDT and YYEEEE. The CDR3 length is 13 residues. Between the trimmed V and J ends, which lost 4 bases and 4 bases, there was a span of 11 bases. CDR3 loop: CASSRSGGYGYTF. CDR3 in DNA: TGTGCCAGCAGCCGCTCGGGAGGCTATGGCTACACCTTC. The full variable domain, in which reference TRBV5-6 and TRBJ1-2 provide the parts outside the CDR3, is DAGVTQSPTHLIKTRGQQVTLRCSPKSGHDTVSWYQQALGQGPQFIFQYYEEEERQRGNFPDRFSGHQFPNYSSELNVNALLLGDSALYLCASSRSGGYGYTFGSGTRLTVV.

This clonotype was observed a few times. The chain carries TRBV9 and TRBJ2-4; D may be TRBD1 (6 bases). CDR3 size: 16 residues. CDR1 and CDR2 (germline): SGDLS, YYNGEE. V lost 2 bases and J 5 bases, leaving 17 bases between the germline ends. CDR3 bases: TGTGCCAGCAGCGTCGCCTCCGGGACACAAGAAAACATTCAGTACTTC. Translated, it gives CASSVASGTQENIQYF.

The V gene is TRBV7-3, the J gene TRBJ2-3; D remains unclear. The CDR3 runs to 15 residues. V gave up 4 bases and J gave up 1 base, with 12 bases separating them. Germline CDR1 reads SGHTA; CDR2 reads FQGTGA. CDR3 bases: TGTGCCAGCAGCTCCTCCCCTGGGGGCACAGATACGCAGTATTTT. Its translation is CASSSSPGGTDTQYF. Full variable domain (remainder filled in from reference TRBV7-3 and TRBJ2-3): GAGVSQTPSNKVTEKGKYVELRCDPISGHTALYWYRQSLGQGPEFLIYFQGTGAADDSGLPNDRFFAVRPEGSVSTLKIQRTERGDSAVYLCASSSSPGGTDTQYFGPGTRLTVL.

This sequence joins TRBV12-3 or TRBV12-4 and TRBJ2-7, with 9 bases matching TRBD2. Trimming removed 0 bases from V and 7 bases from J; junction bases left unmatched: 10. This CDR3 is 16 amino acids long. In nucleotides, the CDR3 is TGTGCCAGCAGTTTAGCGGCAGCGGGGGGTTACAATGAGCAGTACTTC. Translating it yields CASSLAAAGGYNEQYF.

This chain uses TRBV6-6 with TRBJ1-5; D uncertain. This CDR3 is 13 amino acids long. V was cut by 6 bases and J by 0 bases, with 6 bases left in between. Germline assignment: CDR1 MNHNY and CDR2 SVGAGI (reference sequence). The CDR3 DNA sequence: TGTGCCAGCAGGACGGGTAGCAATCAGCCCCAGCATTTT. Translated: CASRTGSNQPQHF.